A single T cell receptor (beta chain) is shown here with its context. No antigen is known for it. This record comes from a study of T cell responses to AZD1222 COVID-19 vaccine. Study-level results: Spike-wide vaccine-associated CD4 TCRs dominated at 160-218 and 743-854. Donors, mostly white British, included more females; clonal diversity was possibly underestimated.

Trimming took 6 bases from V and 8 from J, leaving 19 bases between them. The V gene's germline CDR1 is MNHEY and CDR2 SMNVEV (reference sequence). The length of the CDR3 is 14 residues. Profiled with immunoSEQ multiplex PCR; TCRdb holds only in-frame clones, not every one. The sample comprises tens of thousands of clones, 85% to 95% of which are singletons, and around 30% rests with the top ten. The clonotype was recovered from an adult who received the AZD1222 COVID-19 vaccine. The sequenced sample was peripheral blood, obtained 28 days after the second AZD1222 dose. The chain combines TRBV27 with TRBJ1-1; TRBD1 might be the D (6 bases). As DNA, the CDR3 is TGTGCCAGCAGCCTCCGGATGGGGGGCCTGGAAGCTTTCTTT. Its protein is CASSLRMGGLEAFF.